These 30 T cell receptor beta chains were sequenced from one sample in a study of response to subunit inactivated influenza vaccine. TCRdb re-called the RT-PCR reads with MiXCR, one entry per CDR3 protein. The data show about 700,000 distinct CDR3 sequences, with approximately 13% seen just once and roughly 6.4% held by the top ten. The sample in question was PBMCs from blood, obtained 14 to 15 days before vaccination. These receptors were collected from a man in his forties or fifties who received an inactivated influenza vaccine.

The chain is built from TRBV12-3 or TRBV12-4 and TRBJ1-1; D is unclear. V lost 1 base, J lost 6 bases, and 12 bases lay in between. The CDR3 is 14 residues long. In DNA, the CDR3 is TGTGCCAGCAGTTTAGGGGCCACGGTCGCTGAAGCTTTCTTT. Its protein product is CASSLGATVAEAFF.

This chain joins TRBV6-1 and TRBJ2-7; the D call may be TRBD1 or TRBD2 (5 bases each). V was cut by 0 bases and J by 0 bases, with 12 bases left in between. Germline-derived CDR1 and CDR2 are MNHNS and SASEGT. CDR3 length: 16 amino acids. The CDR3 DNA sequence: TGTGCCAGCAGTGAAGCGGGACCGTCATACTCCTACGAGCAGTACTTC. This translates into CASSEAGPSYSYEQYF.

Here the CDR3 reads CASKALSGEQFF. DNA of the CDR3: TGTGCCAGCAAAGCCTTATCGGGTGAGCAGTTCTTC. The genes are TRBV2 and TRBJ2-1; D remains ambiguous. There are 12 residues in the CDR3. Germline V gives CDR1 SNHLY, CDR2 FYNNEI. Trimming took off 7 bases at V and 9 bases at J, with 13 bases between the two ends.

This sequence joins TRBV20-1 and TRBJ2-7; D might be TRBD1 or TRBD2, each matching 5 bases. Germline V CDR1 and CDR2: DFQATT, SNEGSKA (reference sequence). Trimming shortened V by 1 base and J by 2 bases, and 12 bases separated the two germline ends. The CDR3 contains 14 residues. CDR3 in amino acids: CSARAVRDAYEQYF. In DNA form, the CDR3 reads TGCAGTGCTAGAGCAGTAAGGGACGCCTACGAGCAGTACTTC.

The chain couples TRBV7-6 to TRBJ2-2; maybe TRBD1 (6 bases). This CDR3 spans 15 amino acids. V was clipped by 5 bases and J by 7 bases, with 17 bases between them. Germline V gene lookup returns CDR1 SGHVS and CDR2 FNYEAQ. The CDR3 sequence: CASSLITGSDGELFF. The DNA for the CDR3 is TGTGCCAGCAGCCTAATTACAGGGAGCGACGGGGAGCTGTTTTTT.

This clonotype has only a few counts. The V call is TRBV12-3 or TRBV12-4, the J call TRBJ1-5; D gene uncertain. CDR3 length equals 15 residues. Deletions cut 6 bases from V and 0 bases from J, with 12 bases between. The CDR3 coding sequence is TGTGCCAGCAGCCCCGATGGGCGTAGCAATCAGCCCCAGCATTTT. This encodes CASSPDGRSNQPQHF.

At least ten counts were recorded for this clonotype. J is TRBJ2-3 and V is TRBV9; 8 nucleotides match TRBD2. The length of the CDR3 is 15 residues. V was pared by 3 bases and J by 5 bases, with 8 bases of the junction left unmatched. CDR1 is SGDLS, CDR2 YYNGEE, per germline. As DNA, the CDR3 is TGTGCCAGCAGCGCCCTCGGGACTAGTGGAGATACGCAGTATTTT. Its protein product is CASSALGTSGDTQYF.

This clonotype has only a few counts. CDR3 residues: CSARVPLGSGWTDTQYF. The DNA of the CDR3 is TGCAGTGCTAGAGTGCCCCTTGGTAGCGGGTGGACAGATACGCAGTATTTT. This chain links TRBV20-1 with TRBJ2-3; 7 bases are shared with TRBD2. The CDR3 length is 17 residues. The germline CDR1 and CDR2 sequences are DFQATT and SNEGSKA (reference sequence). Trimming took 1 base from V and 3 from J; bases not matched to a gene: 13.

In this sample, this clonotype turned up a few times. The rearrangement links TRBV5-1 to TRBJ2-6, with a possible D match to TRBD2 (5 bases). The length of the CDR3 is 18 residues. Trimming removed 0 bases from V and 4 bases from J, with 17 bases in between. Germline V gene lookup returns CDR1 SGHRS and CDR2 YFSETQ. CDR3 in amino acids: CASSLEAGLLGGANVLTF. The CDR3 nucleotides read TGCGCCAGCAGCTTGGAGGCAGGACTCCTTGGAGGGGCCAACGTCCTGACTTTC.

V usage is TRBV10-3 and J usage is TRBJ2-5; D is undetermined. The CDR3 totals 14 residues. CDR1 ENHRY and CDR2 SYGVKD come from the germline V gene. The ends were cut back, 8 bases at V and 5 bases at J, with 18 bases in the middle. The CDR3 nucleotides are TGTGCCATCGCTCGGGCCGCCGAAGGGGAGACCCAGTACTTC. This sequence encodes CAIARAAEGETQYF.

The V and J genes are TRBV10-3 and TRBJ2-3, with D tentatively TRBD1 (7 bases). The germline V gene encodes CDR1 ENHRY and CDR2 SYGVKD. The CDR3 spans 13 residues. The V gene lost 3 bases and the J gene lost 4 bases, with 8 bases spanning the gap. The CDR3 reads CAISDRGADTQYF. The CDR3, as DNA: TGTGCCATCAGTGACAGGGGGGCAGATACGCAGTATTTT.

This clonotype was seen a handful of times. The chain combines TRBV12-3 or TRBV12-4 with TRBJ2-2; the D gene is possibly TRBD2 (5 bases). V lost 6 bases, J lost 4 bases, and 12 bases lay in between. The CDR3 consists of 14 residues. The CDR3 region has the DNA TGTGCCAGCAGCCCCTTCCGGGGCACCGGGGAGCTGTTTTTT. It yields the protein CASSPFRGTGELFF.

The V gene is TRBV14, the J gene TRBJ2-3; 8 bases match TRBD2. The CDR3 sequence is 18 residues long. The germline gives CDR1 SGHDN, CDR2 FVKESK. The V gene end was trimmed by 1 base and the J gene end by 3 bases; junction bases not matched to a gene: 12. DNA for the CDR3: TGTGCCAGCAGCCAAGGCCGGATGATAGCGGGAACAACAGATACGCAGTATTTT. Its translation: CASSQGRMIAGTTDTQYF.

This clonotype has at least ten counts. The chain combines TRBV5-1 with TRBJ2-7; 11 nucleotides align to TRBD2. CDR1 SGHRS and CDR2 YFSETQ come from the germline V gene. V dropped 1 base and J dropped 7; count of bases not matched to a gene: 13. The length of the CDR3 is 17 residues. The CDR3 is CASSLYLLAGAGREQYF. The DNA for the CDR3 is TGCGCCAGCAGCTTGTATCTACTAGCGGGAGCGGGAAGGGAGCAGTACTTC.

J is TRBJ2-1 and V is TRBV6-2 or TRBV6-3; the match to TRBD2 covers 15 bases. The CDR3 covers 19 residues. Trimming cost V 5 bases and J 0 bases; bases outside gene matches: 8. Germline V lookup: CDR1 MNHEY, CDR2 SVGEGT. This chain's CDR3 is CASSLRPGLAGGSYNEQFF. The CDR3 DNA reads TGTGCCAGCAGTCTCCGACCGGGACTAGCGGGGGGCTCCTACAATGAGCAGTTCTTC.

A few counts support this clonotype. The DNA of the CDR3 is TGTGCCAGCGGACAACTTAGCGGGAGAGGCGAGCAGTACTTC. This gives the protein CASGQLSGRGEQYF. The chain has TRBV2 and TRBJ2-7; 9 bases line up with TRBD2. This CDR3 spans 14 amino acids. Per the germline V gene, CDR1 is SNHLY and CDR2 is FYNNEI. Germline trimming cut 8 bases from V and 6 bases from J; bases unmatched to any gene: 11.

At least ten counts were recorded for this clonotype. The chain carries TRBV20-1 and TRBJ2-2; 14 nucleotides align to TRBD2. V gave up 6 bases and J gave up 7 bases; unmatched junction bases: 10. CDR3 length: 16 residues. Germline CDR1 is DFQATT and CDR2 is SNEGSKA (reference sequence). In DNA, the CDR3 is TGCAGTGCAACGACTAGCGGGAGGGCCGGGGTCGGGGAGCTGTTTTTT. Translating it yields CSATTSGRAGVGELFF.

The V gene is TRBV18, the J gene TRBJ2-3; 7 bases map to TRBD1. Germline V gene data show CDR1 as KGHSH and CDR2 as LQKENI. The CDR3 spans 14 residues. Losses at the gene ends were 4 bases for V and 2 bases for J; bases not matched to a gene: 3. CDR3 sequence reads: CASSQGADTDTQYF. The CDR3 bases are TGTGCCAGCTCACAGGGGGCAGACACAGATACGCAGTATTTT.

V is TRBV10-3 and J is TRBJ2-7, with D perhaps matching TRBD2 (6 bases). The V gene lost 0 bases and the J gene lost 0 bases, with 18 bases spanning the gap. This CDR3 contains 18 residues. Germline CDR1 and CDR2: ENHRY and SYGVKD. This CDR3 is CAISESGTFNVGSYEQYF. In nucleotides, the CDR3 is TGTGCCATCAGTGAGTCCGGGACTTTCAACGTCGGCTCCTACGAGCAGTACTTC.

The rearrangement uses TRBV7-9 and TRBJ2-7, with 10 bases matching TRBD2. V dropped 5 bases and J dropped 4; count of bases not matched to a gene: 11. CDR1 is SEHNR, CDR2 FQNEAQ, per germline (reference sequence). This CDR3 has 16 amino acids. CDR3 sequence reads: CASSTVTSGPIYEQYF. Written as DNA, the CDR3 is TGTGCCAGCAGCACCGTGACTAGCGGGCCGATTTACGAGCAGTACTTC.

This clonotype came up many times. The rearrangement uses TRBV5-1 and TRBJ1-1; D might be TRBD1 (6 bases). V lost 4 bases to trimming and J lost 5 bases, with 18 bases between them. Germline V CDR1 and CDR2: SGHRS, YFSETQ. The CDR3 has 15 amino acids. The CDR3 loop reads CASSRQGQVGTEAFF. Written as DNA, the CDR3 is TGCGCCAGCAGCCGTCAGGGGCAGGTCGGGACTGAAGCTTTCTTT.

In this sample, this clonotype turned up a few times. This CDR3 is CASSLGAGDGTEAFF. CDR3 in DNA: TGCGCCAGCAGCTTGGGGGCAGGGGACGGAACTGAAGCTTTCTTT. The gene calls are TRBV5-1 and TRBJ1-1; possibly TRBD1 for D (6 bases). V was trimmed by 0 bases and J by 5 bases, leaving 14 bases between them. Germline V lookup: CDR1 SGHRS, CDR2 YFSETQ. CDR3 size: 15 residues.

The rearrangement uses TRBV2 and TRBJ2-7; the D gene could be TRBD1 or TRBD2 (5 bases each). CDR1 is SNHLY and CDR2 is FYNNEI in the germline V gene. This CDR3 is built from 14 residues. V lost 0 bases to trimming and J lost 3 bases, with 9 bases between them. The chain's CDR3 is CASSEAGTLYEQYF. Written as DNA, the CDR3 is TGTGCCAGCAGTGAAGCGGGGACCCTCTACGAGCAGTACTTC.

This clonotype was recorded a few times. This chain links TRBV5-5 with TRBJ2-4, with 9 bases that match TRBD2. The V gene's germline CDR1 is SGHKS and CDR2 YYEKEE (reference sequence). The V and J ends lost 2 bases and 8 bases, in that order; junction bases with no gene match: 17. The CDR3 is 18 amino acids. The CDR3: CASSFKGRVREGLHIQYF. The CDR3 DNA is TGTGCCAGCAGCTTCAAGGGACGGGTGCGGGAGGGCCTGCACATTCAGTACTTC.

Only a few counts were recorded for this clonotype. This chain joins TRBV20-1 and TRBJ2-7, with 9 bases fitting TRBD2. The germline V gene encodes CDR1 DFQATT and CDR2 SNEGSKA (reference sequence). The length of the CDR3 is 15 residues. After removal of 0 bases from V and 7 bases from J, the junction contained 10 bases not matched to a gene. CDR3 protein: CSARDGAGGPGEQYF. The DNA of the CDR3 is TGCAGTGCTAGAGACGGCGCGGGAGGGCCCGGGGAGCAGTACTTC.

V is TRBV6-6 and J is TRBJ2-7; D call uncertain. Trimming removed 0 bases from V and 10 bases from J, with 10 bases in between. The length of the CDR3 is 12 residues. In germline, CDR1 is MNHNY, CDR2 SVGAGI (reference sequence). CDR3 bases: TGTGCCAGCAGTTACTCGGTCGGCCTCCAGTACTTC. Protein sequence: CASSYSVGLQYF.

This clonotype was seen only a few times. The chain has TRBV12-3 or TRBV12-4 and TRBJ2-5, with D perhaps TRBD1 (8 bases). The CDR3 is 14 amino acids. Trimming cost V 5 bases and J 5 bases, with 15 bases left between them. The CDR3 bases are TGTGCCAGCAGTAGACAACAGGGGGGGGAGACCCAGTACTTC. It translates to CASSRQQGGETQYF.

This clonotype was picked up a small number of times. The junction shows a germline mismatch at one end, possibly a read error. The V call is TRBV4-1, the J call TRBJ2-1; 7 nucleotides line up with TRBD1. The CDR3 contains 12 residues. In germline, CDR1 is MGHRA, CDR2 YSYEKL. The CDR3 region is CASSLYGQVRIF. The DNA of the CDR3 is TGCGCCAGCAGCCTCTACGGACAGGTCCGGATCTTC.

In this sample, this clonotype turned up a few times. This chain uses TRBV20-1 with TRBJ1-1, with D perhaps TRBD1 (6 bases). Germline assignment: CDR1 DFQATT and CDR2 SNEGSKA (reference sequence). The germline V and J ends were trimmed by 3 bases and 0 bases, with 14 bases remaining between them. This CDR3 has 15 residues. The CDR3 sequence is CSASTLGGLNTEAFF. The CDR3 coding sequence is TGCAGTGCTAGTACACTTGGGGGCCTGAACACTGAAGCTTTCTTT.

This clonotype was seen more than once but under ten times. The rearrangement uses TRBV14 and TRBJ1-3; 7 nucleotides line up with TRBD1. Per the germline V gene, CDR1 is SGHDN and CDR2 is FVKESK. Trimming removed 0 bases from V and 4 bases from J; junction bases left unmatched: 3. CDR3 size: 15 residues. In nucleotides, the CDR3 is TGTGCCAGCAGCCAAGACCTGACAGGGGGAAACACCATATATTTT. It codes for CASSQDLTGGNTIYF.